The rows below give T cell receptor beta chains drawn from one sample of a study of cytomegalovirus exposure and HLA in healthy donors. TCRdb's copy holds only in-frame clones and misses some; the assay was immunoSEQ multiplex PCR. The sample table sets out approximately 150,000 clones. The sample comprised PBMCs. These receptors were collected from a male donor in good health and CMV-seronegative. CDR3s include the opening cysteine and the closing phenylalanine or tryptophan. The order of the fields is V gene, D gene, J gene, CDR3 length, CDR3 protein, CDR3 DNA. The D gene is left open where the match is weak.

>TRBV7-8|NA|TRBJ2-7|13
CASSFRGGYEQYF
TGTGCCAGCAGCTTTCGAGGGGGCTACGAGCAGTACTTC
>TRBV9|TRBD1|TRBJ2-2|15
CASSLGQTNTGELFF
TGTGCCAGCAGCCTGGGACAGACGAACACCGGGGAGCTGTTTTTT
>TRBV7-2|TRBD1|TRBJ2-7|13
CASSSRTGDEQYF
TGTGCCAGCAGCTCGAGGACAGGGGACGAGCAGTACTTC
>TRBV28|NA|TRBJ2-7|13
CASSLGASYEQYF
TGTGCCAGCAGTTTGGGGGCATCCTACGAGCAGTACTTC
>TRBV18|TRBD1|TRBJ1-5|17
CASSPSAGGRGNQPQHF
TGTGCCAGCTCACCATCGGCAGGGGGTAGGGGCAATCAGCCCCAGCATTTT
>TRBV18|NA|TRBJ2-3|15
CASSPTARTTDTQYF
TGTGCCAGCTCACCGACAGCACGGACCACAGATACGCAGTATTTT
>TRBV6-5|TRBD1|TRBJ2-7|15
CASSYGGQGDSEQYF
TGTGCCAGCAGTTACGGCGGACAGGGTGATAGCGAGCAGTACTTC
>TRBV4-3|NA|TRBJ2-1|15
CASSQGGVTYNEQFF
TGCGCCAGCAGCCAAGGGGGGGTCACCTACAATGAGCAGTTCTTC
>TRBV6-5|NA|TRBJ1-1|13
CASSRRVFTEAFF
TGTGCCAGCAGCCGGAGGGTCTTCACTGAAGCTTTCTTT
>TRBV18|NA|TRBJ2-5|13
CASSLTLQETQYF
TGTGCCAGCTCACTCACTCTCCAAGAGACCCAGTACTTC
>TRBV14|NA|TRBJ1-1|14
CASSLGRGWTEAFF
TGTGCCAGCAGCCTTGGACGGGGGTGGACTGAAGCTTTCTTT